Presented here are 2 T cell receptor beta chains from one specimen sequenced in a study of blood T cell repertoires in COVID-19. Clones were sequenced by immunoSEQ multiplex PCR, and TCRdb holds only the in-frame ones, with some missing. Here the sample spans under 150,000 clones, approximately 91% being singletons. The sample taken for sequencing was peripheral blood. The receptors derive from a man between 50 and 59 years old with active or convalescent COVID-19.

This chain links TRBV28 with TRBJ2-7, with D hard to call. Germline CDR1 and CDR2: MDHEN and SYDVKM. Between the trimmed V and J ends, which lost 3 bases and 0 bases, there was a span of 12 bases. This CDR3 has 15 amino acids. CDR3 DNA: TGTGCCAGCAGTTTTAATCTCTTGAGCTCCTACGAGCAGTACTTC. The encoded protein is CASSFNLLSSYEQYF.

CDR3: CASSLTGGAFF. CDR3 in DNA: TGTGCCAGCAGCTTAACAGGGGGAGCTTTCTTT. This chain uses TRBV7-9 with TRBJ1-1, with 8 bases identical to TRBD1. J gave up 10 bases and V 2 bases, and 0 bases lay outside the gene matches. Per the germline V gene, CDR1 is SEHNR and CDR2 is FQNEAQ (reference sequence). This CDR3 comprises 11 residues. Full variable domain (remainder filled in from reference TRBV7-9 and TRBJ1-1): DTGVSQNPRHKITKRGQNVTFRCDPISEHNRLYWYRQTLGQGPEFLTYFQNEAQLEKSRLLSDRFSAERPKGSFSTLEIQRTEQGDSAMYLCASSLTGGAFFGQGTRLTVV.